The 9 T cell receptor beta chains below all came from one sample that was sequenced in a study of T cells in Graves' hyperthyroidism and ophthalmopathy. RNA transcripts gave rise to amplified TCR beta CDR3 regions. First-round RT-PCR targeting the TCR CDR3 was performed with the HTBI primer set. TCRdb reanalysed the multiplex PCR reads using MiXCR and keeps one entry per CDR3 protein. The repertoire holds around 610,000 distinct CDR3 sequences, with roughly 14% as singletons. Sequenced: blood. These receptors all come from a woman aged 40 to 49 with Graves' ophthalmopathy.

This clonotype has more than one count but fewer than ten. The chain has TRBV6-5 and TRBJ2-3, with 16 bases aligning to TRBD2. This CDR3 contains 15 residues. Germline CDR1 reads MNHEY; CDR2 reads SVGAGI. V lost 6 bases, J lost 3 bases, and 0 bases stayed unmatched. The CDR3 reads CASRGLAGGTDTQYF. In nucleotides, the CDR3 is TGTGCCAGCAGGGGACTAGCGGGAGGGACAGATACGCAGTATTTT.

This clonotype was seen ten or more times. The V gene is TRBV6-1, the J gene TRBJ2-7, with TRBD2 identical over 11 bases. The CDR3 runs to 15 residues. The junction had 4 bases not matched to a gene; V was cut back by 5 bases and J by 1 base. CDR1 and CDR2 from the germline V gene are MNHNS and SASEGT. CDR3 sequence: CASSQLAGVSYEQYF. The CDR3 DNA is TGTGCCAGCAGTCAACTAGCGGGAGTATCCTACGAGCAGTACTTC.

V gene TRBV10-3 combines with J gene TRBJ2-7; 7 nucleotides align to TRBD1. J lost 2 bases, V lost 6 bases, and 7 bases had no gene match. The CDR3 loop spans 14 amino acids. In germline, CDR1 is ENHRY, CDR2 SYGVKD. The CDR3 DNA follows: TGTGCCATCAGGAAACAGGGGTCTACCTACGAGCAGTACTTC. Residues: CAIRKQGSTYEQYF.

This clonotype was seen repeatedly, ten times or more. This chain links TRBV20-1 with TRBJ1-1; 11 bases match TRBD1. With 1 base clipped from V and 5 bases from J, the junction kept 9 bases outside the gene matches. The CDR3 has 16 residues. Germline lookup yields CDR1 DFQATT and CDR2 SNEGSKA (reference sequence). Written as DNA, the CDR3 is TGCAGTGCTAGAGTATGGGACAGGGGGGACGCGACTGAAGCTTTCTTT. Amino acids: CSARVWDRGDATEAFF.

Here the CDR3 reads CSARAGGRVYEQYF. The CDR3 bases are TGCAGTGCTAGAGCTGGCGGGAGGGTTTACGAGCAGTACTTC. This sequence joins TRBV20-1 and TRBJ2-7; 9 bases are shared with TRBD2. Per germline, CDR1 DFQATT and CDR2 SNEGSKA (reference sequence). J lost 4 bases, V lost 1 base, and 5 bases had no gene match. This CDR3 is 14 amino acids long.

This clonotype was found many times. This chain uses TRBV6-5 with TRBJ1-2; D unresolved. The CDR3 extends over 14 amino acids. Trimming took 0 bases from V and 0 from J, leaving 5 bases between them. Germline CDR1 reads MNHEY; CDR2 reads SVGAGI. The CDR3 reads CASSYSATNYGYTF. The CDR3 region has the DNA TGTGCCAGCAGTTACTCAGCCACTAACTATGGCTACACCTTC.

This clonotype was detected many times. The chain recombines TRBV4-1 with TRBJ2-7; 10 bases are a match to TRBD1. The V and J ends lost 1 base and 5 bases, in that order; junction bases with no gene match: 8. Germline CDR1 MGHRA, CDR2 YSYEKL. The CDR3 is made up of 16 amino acids. The CDR3 bases are TGCGCCAGCAGCCAAGTGTCCGGGGACAGGGGAAACGAGCAGTACTTC. Protein product: CASSQVSGDRGNEQYF.

The gene calls are TRBV9 and TRBJ1-2; 9 bases are a match to TRBD1. The germline CDR1 and CDR2 sequences are SGDLS and YYNGEE. V gave up 0 bases and J gave up 2 bases; unmatched junction bases: 2. This CDR3 spans 15 amino acids. The CDR3 loop reads CASSVAGTGNYGYTF. In DNA, the CDR3 is TGTGCCAGCAGCGTAGCAGGGACAGGGAACTATGGCTACACCTTC.

This clonotype occurred many times. The chain combines TRBV27 with TRBJ2-7, with TRBD1 identical over 11 bases. The CDR3 covers 15 residues. V gave up 2 bases and J gave up 7 bases; unmatched junction bases: 7. The V gene's germline CDR1 is MNHEY and CDR2 SMNVEV (reference sequence). The CDR3 loop is CASSLLGQGAGEQYF. The CDR3 nucleotides read TGTGCCAGCAGTTTACTAGGACAGGGGGCAGGGGAGCAGTACTTC.